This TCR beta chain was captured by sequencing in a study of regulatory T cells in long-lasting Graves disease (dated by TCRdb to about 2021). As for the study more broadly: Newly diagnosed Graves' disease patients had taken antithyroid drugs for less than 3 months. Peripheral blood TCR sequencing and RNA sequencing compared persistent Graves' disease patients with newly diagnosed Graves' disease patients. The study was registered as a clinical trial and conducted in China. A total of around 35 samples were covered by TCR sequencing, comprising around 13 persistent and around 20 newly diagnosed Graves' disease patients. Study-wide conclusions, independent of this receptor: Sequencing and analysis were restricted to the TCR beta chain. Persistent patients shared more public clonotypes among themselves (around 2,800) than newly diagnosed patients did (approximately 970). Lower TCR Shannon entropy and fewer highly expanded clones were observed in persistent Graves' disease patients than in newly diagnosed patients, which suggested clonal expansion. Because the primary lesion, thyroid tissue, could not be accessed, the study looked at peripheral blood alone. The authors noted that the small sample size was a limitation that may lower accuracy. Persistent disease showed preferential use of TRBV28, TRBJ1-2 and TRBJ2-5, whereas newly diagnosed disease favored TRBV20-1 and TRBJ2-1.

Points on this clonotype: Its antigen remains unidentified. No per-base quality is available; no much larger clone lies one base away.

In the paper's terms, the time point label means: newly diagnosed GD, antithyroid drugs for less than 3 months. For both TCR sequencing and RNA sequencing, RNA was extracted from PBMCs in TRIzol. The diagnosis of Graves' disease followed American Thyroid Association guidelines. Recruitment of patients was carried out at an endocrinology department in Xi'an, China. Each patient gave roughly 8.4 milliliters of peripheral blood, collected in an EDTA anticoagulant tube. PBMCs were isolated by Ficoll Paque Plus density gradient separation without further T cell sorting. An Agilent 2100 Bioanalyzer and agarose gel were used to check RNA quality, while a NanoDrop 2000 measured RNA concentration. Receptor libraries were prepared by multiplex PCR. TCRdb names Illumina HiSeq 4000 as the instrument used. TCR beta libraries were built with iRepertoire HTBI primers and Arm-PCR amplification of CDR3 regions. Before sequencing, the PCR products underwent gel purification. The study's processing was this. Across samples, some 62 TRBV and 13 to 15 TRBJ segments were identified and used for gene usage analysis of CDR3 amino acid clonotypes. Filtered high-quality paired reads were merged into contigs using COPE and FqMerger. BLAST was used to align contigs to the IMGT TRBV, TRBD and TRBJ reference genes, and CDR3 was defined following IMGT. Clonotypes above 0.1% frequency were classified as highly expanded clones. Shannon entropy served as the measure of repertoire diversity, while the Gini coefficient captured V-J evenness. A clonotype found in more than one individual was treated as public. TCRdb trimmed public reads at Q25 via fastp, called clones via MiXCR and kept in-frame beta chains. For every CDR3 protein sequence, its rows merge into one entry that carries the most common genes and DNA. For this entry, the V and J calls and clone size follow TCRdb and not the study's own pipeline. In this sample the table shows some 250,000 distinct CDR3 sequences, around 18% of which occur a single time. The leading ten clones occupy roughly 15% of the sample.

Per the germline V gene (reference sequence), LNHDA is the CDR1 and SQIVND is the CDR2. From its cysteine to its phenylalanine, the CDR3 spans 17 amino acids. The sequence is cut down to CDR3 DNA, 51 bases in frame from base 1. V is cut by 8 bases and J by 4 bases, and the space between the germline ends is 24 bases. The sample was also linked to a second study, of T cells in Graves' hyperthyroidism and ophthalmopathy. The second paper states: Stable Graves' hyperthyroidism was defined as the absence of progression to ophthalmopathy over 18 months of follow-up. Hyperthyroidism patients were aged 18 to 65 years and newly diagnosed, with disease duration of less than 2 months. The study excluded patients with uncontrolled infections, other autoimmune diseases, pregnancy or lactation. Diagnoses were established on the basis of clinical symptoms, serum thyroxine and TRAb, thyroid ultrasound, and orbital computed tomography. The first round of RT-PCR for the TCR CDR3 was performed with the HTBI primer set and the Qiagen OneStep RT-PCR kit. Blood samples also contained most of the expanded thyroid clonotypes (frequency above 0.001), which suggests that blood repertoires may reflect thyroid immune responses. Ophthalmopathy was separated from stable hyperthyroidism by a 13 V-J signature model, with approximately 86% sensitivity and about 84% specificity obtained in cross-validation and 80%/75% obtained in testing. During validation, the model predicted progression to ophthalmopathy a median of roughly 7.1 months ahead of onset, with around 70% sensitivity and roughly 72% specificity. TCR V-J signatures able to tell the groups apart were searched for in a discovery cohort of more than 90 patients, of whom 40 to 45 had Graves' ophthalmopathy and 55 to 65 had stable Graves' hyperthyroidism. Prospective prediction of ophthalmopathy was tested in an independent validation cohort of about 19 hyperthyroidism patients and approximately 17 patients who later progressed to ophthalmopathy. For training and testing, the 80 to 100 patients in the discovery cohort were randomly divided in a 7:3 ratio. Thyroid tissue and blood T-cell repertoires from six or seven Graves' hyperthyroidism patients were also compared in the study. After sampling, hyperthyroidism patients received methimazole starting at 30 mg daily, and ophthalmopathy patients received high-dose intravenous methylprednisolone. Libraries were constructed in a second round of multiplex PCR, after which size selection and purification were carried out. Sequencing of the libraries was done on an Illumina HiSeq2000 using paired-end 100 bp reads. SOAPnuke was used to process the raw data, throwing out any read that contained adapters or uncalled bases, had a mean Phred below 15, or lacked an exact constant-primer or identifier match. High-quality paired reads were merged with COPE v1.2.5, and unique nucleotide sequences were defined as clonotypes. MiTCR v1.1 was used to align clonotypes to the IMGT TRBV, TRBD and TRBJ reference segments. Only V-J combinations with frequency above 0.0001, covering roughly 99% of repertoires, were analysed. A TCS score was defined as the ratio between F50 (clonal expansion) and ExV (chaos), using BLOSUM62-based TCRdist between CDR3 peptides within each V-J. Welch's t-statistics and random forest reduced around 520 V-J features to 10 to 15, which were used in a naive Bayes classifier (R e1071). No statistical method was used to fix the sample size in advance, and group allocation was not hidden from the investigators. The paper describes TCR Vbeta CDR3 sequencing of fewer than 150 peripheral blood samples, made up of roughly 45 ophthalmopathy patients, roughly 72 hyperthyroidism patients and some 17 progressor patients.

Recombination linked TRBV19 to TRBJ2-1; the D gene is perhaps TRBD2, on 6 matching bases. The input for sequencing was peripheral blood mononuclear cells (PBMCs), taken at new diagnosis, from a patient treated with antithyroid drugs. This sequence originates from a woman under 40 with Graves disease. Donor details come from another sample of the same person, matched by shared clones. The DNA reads TGTGCCAGTGCTCCTCTAGACTACCCTGGGGGGTACAATGAGCAGTTCTTC. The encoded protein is CASAPLDYPGGYNEQFF.